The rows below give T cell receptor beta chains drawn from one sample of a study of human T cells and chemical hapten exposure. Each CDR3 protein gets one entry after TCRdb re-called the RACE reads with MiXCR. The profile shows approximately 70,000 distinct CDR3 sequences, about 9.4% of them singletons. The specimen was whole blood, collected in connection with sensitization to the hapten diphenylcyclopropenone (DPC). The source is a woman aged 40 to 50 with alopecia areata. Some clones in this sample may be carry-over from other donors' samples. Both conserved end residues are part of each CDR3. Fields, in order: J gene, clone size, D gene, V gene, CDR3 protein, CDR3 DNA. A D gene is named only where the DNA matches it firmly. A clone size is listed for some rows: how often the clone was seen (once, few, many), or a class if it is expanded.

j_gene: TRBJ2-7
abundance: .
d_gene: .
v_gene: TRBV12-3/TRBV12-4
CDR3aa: CASSEGLAINEQYF
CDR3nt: TGTGCCAGCAGCGAGGGGCTGGCGATTAACGAGCAGTACTTC

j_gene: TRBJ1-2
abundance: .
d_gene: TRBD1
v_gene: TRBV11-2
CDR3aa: CASSAGTGFGYTF
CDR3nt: TGTGCCAGCAGCGCTGGGACAGGGTTTGGCTACACCTTC

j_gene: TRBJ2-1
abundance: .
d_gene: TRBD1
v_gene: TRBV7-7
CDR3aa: CASSKTGFDEQFF
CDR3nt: TGTGCTAGCAGCAAGACAGGGTTCGATGAGCAGTTCTTC

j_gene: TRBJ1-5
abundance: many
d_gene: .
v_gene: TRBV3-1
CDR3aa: CASSGDFGPQHF
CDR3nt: TGTGCCAGCAGCGGAGACTTCGGGCCCCAGCATTTT

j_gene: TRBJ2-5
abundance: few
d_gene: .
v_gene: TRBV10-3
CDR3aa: CAISGSEQPRETQYF
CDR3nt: TGTGCCATCAGTGGCTCAGAACAGCCCCGCGAGACCCAGTACTTC

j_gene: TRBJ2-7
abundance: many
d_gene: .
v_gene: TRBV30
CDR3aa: CAWTDSTYEQYF
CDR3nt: TGTGCCTGGACGGACAGTACCTACGAGCAGTACTTC

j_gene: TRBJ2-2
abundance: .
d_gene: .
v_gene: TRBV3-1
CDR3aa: CASSQDLAGPGELFF
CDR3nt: TGTGCCAGCAGCCAAGATTTGGCCGGACCCGGGGAGCTGTTTTTT

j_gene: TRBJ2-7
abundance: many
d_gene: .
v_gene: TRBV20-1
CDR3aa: CSATKPQHLAYEQYF
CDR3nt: TGCAGTGCCACTAAACCACAACATCTCGCCTACGAGCAGTACTTC

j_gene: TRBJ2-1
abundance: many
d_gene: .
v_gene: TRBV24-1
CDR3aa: CATSAQEQGFNEQFF
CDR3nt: TGTGCCACCAGTGCCCAAGAGCAGGGGTTTAATGAGCAGTTCTTC

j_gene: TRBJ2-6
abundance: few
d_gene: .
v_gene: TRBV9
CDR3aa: CASSVDPQGGSGANVLTF
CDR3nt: TGTGCCAGCAGCGTAGACCCCCAGGGGGGGTCTGGGGCCAACGTCCTGACTTTC

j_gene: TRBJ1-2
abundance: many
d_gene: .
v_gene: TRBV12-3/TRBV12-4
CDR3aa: CASSSPVSGRSIYGYTF
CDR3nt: TGTGCCAGCAGCAGCCCAGTGTCCGGACGGAGCATATATGGCTACACCTTC

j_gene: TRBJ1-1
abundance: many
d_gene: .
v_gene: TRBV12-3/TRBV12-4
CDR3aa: CASSHRTAQRTEAFF
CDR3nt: TGTGCCAGCAGTCATCGGACAGCCCAGCGTACTGAAGCTTTCTTT

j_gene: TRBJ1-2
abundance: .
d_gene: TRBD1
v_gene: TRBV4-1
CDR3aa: CASSQGLGQGARGYTF
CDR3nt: TGCGCCAGCAGCCAGGGGCTGGGACAGGGGGCAAGGGGCTACACCTTC

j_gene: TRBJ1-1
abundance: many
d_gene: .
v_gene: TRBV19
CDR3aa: CASSIEGQGRAFF
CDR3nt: TGTGCCAGTAGTATAGAGGGGCAGGGCCGGGCTTTCTTT

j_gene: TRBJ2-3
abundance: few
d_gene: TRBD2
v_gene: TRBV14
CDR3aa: CASSQEAGGYTDTQYF
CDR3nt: TGTGCCAGCAGCCAAGAGGCGGGGGGCTACACAGATACGCAGTATTTT

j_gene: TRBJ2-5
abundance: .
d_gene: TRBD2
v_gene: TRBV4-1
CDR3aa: CASSQDAHSGAQETQYF
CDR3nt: TGCGCCAGCAGCCAAGATGCACATAGCGGGGCTCAAGAGACCCAGTACTTC

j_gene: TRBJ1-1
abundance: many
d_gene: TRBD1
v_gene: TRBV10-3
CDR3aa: CAIRDRGLNTEAFF
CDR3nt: TGTGCCATCAGGGACAGGGGGCTGAACACTGAAGCTTTCTTT

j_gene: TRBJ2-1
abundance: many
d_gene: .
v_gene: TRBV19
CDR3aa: CASSMGRTGKGSSYNEQFF
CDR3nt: TGTGCCAGTAGTATGGGTCGGACGGGGAAGGGGAGCTCCTACAATGAGCAGTTCTTC

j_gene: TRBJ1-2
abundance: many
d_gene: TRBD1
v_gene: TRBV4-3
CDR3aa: CASSHGWDRVDGYTF
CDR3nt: TGCGCCAGCAGCCACGGCTGGGACAGGGTTGATGGCTACACCTTC

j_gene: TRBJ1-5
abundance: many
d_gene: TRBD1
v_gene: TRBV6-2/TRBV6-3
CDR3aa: CASSYRTGGSQPQHF
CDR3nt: TGTGCCAGCAGTTACCGGACAGGGGGCAGTCAGCCCCAGCATTTT

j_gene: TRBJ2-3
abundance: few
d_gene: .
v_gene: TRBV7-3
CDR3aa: CASSSGATDTQYF
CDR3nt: TGTGCCAGCAGCTCCGGGGCCACAGATACGCAGTATTTT

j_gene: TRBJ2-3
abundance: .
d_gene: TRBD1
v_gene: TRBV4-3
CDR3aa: CASKSRLTGGGTDTQYF
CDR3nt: TGCGCCAGCAAATCTAGACTGACAGGGGGCGGCACAGATACGCAGTATTTT

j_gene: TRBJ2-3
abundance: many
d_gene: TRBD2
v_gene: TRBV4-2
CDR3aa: CASSQERSGGARDTQYF
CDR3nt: TGTGCCAGCAGCCAAGAGAGGAGCGGGGGGGCCAGAGATACGCAGTATTTT

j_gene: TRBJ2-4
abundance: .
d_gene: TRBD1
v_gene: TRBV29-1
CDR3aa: CSVGTGQAKNIQYF
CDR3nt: TGCAGCGTCGGGACAGGTCAGGCCAAAAACATTCAGTACTTC

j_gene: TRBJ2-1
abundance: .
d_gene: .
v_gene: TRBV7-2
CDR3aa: CASSLALGPNEQFF
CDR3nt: TGTGCCAGCAGCTTAGCGCTCGGCCCCAATGAGCAGTTCTTC

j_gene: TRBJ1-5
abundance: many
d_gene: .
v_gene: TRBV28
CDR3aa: CASTPGRVFINQPQHF
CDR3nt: TGTGCCAGCACCCCTGGGCGAGTTTTTATCAATCAGCCCCAGCATTTT

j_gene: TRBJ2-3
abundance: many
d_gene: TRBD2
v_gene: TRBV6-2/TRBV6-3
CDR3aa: CASSYGPTSDTDTQYF
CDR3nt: TGTGCCAGCAGTTACGGGCCTACTAGCGACACAGATACGCAGTATTTT

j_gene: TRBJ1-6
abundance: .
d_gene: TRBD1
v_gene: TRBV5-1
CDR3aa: CASSRTGGLNSPLHF
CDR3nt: TGCGCCAGCAGCCGCACAGGGGGCCTTAATTCACCCCTCCACTTT

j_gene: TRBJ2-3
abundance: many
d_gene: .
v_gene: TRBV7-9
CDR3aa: CASSLFRADTQYF
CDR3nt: TGTGCCAGCAGCTTATTCAGGGCAGATACGCAGTATTTT

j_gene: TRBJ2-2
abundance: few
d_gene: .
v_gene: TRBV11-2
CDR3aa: CASSLANTGELFF
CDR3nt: TGTGCCAGCAGCTTAGCTAACACCGGGGAGCTGTTTTTT

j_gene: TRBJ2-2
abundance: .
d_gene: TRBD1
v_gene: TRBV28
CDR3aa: CASSRTGGPNTGELFF
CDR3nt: TGTGCCAGCAGCAGGACAGGGGGACCAAACACCGGGGAGCTGTTTTTT